One T cell receptor (beta chain) is described in this entry. What it binds is unknown. The sample belongs to a study of beta chain features in type 1 diabetes. Purity exceeded 95% in all sorted populations. Germline-derived CDR1 and CDR2 are MNHEY and SVGAGI. Trimming cost V 6 bases and J 8 bases; bases outside gene matches: 6. The CDR3 length is 15 residues. General study results and limits: Type 1 diabetes patients had moderately but significantly shorter TCRB CDR3s in all four CD4+ subsets.

The isolated RNA, all of it, was reverse transcribed, so expressed TCRB transcripts were what got sequenced. Assay: immunoSEQ multiplex PCR; the TCRdb copy retains only in-frame clones and omits some. The repertoire holds about 170,000 clones, with 6.5% to 9.5% as singletons. The chain is built from TRBV6-5 and TRBJ2-1, with 14 bases matching TRBD2. Sequences were obtained from central memory CD4+ T cells from blood. The sequence was obtained from a woman aged 35 to 49 with type 1 diabetes. CDR3: CASSKGLAGVYEQFF. DNA of the CDR3: TGTGCCAGCAGCAAGGGACTAGCGGGAGTTTATGAGCAGTTCTTC.